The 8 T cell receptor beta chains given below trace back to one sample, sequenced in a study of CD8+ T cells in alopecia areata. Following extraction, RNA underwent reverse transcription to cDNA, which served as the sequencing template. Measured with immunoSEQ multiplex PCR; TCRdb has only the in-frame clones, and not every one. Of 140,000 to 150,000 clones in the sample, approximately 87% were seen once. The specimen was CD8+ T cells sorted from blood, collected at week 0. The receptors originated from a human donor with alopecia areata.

This chain's CDR3 is CASSLDSSYNEQFF. For the CDR3, the DNA is TGTGCCAGCAGTCTTGACAGCTCCTACAATGAGCAGTTCTTC. This chain connects TRBV6-5 to TRBJ2-1, with TRBD1 as a possible D gene (5 bases). V lost 5 bases and J lost 0, with 8 bases in between. This CDR3 comprises 14 residues. Looked up from germline, CDR1 is MNHEY and CDR2 is SVGAGI.

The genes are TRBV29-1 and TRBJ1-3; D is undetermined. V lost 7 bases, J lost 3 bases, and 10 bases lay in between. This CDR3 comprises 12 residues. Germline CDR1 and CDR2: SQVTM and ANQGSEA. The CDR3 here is CSGEDIGNTIYF. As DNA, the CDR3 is TGCAGCGGAGAGGATATTGGAAACACCATATATTTT.

CDR3 sequence (DNA): TGTGCCAGCAGCCAAGAGCCCGGACAGATCTACGAGCAGTACTTC. This sequence encodes CASSQEPGQIYEQYF. The chain uses TRBV4-2 and TRBJ2-7, with D perhaps TRBD1 (6 bases). Germline CDR1 LGHNA, CDR2 YNFKEQ. This CDR3 has 15 residues. V lost 0 bases and J lost 3, with 12 bases in between.

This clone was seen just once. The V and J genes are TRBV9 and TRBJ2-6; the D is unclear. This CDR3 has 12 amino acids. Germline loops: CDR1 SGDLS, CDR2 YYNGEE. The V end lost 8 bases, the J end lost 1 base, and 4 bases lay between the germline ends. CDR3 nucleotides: TGTGCCAGTGAATCTGGGGCCAACGTCCTGACTTTC. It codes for CASESGANVLTF.

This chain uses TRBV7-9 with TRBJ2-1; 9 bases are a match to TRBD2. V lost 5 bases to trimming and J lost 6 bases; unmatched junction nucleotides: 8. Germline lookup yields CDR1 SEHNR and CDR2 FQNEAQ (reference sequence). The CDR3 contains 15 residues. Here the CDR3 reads CASSPEERGVNEQFF. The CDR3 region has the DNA TGTGCCAGCAGCCCTGAGGAGCGGGGGGTCAATGAGCAGTTCTTC. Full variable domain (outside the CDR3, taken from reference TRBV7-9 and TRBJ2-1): DTGVSQNPRHKITKRGQNVTFRCDPISEHNRLYWYRQTLGQGPEFLTYFQNEAQLEKSRLLSDRFSAERPKGSFSTLEIQRTEQGDSAMYLCASSPEERGVNEQFFGPGTRLTVL.

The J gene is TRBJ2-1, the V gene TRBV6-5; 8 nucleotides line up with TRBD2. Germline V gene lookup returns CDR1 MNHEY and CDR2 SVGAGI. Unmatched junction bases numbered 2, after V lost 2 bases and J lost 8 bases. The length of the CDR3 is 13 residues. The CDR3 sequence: CASSYGTRDEQFF. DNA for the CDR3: TGTGCCAGCAGTTACGGGACTAGAGATGAGCAGTTCTTC.

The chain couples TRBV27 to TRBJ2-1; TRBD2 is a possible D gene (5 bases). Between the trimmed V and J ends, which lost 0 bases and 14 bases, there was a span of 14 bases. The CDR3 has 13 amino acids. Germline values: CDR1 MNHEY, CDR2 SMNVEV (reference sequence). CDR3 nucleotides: TGTGCCAGCAGTTTATCAGCCCCGCAGGAGGAGTTCTTC. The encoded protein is CASSLSAPQEEFF.

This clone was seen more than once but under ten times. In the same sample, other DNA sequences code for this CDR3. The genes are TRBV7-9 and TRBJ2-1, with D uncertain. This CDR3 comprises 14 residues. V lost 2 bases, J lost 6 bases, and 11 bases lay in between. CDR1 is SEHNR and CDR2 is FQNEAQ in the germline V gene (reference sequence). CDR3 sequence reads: CASSLLGKGNEQFF. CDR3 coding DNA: TGTGCCAGCAGCTTACTGGGGAAGGGCAATGAGCAGTTCTTC.